The clone carrying this T cell receptor beta chain has more than one count but fewer than ten. No antigen is known for it. This sample is drawn from a study of T-cell memory formation after mild COVID-19. The germline gives CDR1 LNHDA, CDR2 SQIVND (reference sequence). Trimming cost V 5 bases and J 2 bases; bases outside gene matches: 4. CDR3 length equals 14 residues. Barcoded TCR alpha and TCR beta cDNA libraries with UMIs came from 5'RACE using constant-segment primers. TCRdb re-derived calls from the 5' RACE reads in MiXCR, one entry per CDR3 protein. The sample includes 500,000 to 600,000 distinct CDR3 sequences, over 15% of them seen just once. General study results and limits: In pre-infection memory, a portion of responding clones appeared, which suggested that cross-reactive memory joined. The study found contracting CD4+ clones mainly in CM and EM and contracting CD8+ clones in EMRA.

The sequenced sample was PBMCs or a T cell subset sorted from them (not recorded which). The chain is built from TRBV19 and TRBJ1-2; 8 bases are shared with TRBD1. The TCR sequence derives from an adult woman who had mild COVID-19 (a few samples of this study predate the infection). Cell type and time point are not known. The DNA for the CDR3 is TGTGCCAGTAGTTCACGGACAGGGAACTATGGCTACACCTTC. Protein: CASSSRTGNYGYTF.